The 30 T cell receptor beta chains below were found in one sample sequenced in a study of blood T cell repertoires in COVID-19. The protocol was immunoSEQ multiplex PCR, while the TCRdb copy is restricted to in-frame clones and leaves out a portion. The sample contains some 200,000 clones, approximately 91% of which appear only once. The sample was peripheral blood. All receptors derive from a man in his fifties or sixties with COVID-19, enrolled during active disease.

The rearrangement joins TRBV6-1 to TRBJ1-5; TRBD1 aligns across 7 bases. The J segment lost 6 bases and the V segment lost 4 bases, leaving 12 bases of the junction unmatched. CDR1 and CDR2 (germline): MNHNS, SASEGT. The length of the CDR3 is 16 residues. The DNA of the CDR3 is TGTGCCAGCAGTGCCTACATGGGGACAGCGAGTCAGCCCCAGCATTTT. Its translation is CASSAYMGTASQPQHF.

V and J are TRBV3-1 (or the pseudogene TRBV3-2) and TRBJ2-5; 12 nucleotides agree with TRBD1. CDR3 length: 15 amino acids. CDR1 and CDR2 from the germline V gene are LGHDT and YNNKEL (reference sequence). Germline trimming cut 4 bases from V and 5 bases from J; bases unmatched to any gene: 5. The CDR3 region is CASSPGTGGWETQYF. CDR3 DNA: TGTGCCAGCAGCCCGGGGACAGGGGGCTGGGAGACCCAGTACTTC.

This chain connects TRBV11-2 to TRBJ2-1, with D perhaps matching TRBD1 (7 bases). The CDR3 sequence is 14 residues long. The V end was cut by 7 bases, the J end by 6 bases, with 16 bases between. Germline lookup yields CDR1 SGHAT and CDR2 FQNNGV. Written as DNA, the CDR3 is TGTGCCAGCACCGGGACAGTCGGGAGCAATGAGCAGTTCTTC. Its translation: CASTGTVGSNEQFF.

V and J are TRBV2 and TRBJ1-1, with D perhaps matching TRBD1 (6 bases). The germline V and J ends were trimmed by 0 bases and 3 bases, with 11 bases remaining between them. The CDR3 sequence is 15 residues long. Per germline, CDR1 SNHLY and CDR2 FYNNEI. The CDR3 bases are TGTGCCAGCAGTGAAGCGGCAGGGGCTTACACTGAAGCTTTCTTT. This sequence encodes CASSEAAGAYTEAFF.

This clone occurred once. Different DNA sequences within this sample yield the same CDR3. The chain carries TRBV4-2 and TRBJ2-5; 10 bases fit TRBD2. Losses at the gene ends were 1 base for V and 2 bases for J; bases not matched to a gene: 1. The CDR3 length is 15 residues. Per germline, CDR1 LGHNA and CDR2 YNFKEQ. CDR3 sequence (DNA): TGTGCCAGCAGCCAAGGGACTAGCGGACAAGAGACCCAGTACTTC. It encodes CASSQGTSGQETQYF.

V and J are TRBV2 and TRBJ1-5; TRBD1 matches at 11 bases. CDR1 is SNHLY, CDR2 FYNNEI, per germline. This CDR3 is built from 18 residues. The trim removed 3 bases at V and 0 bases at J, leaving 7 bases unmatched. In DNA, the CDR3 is TGTGCCAGCAGTGAGGAGGGGACAGGGGGGTATAGCAATCAGCCCCAGCATTTT. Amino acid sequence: CASSEEGTGGYSNQPQHF.

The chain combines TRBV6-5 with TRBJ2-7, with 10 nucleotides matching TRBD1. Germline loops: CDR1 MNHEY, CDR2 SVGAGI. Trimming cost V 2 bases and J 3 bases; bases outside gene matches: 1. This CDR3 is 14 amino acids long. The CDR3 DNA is TGTGCCAGCAGTTACGGGACAGGGGTCTACGAGCAGTACTTC. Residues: CASSYGTGVYEQYF.

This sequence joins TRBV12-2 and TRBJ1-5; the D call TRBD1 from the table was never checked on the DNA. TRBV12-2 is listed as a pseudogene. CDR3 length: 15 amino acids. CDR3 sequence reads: CASRSLTGTNQPQHF. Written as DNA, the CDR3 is TGTGCAAGTCGCTCCCTAACAGGGACCAACCAGCCCCAGCATTTT.

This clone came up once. The CDR3 region is CSASLQSNQPQHF. CDR3 in DNA: TGCAGTGCTAGTCTGCAGAGCAATCAGCCCCAGCATTTT. This rearrangement joins TRBV20-1 to TRBJ1-5; no firm D call. V was trimmed by 3 bases and J by 1 base, leaving 7 bases between them. CDR1 and CDR2 (germline): DFQATT, SNEGSKA (reference sequence). This CDR3 region has 13 residues.

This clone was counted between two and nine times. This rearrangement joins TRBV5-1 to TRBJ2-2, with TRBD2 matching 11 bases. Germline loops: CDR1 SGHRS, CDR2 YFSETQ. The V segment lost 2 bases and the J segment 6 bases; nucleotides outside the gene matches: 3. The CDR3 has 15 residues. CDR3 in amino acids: CASSLLAGEAGELFF. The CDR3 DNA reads TGCGCCAGCAGCTTACTAGCGGGGGAGGCCGGGGAGCTGTTTTTT.

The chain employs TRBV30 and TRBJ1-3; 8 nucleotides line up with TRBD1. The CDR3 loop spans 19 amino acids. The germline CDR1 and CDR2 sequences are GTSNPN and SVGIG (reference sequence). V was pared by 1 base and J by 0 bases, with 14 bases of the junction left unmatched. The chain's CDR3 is CAWSAARGLPPHSGNTIYF. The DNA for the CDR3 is TGTGCCTGGAGTGCCGCCAGGGGGCTACCCCCCCACTCTGGAAACACCATATATTTT.

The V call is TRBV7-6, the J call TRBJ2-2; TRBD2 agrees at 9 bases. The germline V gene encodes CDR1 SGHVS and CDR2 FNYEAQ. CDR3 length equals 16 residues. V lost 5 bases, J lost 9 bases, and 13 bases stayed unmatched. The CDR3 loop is CASSDSAGGPVRELFF. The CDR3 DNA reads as TGTGCCAGCAGCGATTCGGCGGGGGGGCCGGTCCGGGAGCTGTTTTTT.

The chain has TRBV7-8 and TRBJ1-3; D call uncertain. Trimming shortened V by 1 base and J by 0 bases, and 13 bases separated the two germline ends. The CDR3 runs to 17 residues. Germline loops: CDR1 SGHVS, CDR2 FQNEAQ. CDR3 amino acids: CASSLVAVSSSGNTIYF. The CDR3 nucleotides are TGTGCCAGCAGCTTAGTGGCAGTTTCCTCCTCTGGAAACACCATATATTTT.

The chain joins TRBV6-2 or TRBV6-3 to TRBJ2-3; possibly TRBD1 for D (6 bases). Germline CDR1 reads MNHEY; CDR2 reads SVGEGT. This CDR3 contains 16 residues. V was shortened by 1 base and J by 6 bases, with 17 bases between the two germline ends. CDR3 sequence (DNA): TGTGCCAGCAGTTACTTAGGGACAATCTTCTTGGATACGCAGTATTTT. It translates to CASSYLGTIFLDTQYF.

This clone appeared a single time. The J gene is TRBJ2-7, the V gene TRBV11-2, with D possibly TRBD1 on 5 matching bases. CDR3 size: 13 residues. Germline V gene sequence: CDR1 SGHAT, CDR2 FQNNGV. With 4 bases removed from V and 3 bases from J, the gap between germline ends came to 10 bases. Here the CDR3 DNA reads TGTGCCAGCAGCTCCCGCAGGGACTACGAGCAGTACTTC. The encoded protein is CASSSRRDYEQYF.

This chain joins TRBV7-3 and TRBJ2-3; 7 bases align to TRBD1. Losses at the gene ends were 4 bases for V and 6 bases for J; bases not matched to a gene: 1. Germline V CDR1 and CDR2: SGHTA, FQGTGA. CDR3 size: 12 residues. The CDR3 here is CASSSQGDTQYF. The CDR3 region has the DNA TGTGCCAGCAGCTCACAGGGGGATACGCAGTATTTT. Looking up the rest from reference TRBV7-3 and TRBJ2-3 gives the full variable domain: GAGVSQTPSNKVTEKGKYVELRCDPISGHTALYWYRQSLGQGPEFLIYFQGTGAADDSGLPNDRFFAVRPEGSVSTLKIQRTERGDSAVYLCASSSQGDTQYFGPGTRLTVL.

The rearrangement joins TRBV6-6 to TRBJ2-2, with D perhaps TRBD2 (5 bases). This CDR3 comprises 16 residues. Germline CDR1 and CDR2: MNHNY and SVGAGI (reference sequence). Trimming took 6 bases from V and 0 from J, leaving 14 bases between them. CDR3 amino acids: CASSVRGSANTGELFF. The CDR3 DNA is TGTGCCAGCAGCGTACGGGGTTCCGCGAACACCGGGGAGCTGTTTTTT.

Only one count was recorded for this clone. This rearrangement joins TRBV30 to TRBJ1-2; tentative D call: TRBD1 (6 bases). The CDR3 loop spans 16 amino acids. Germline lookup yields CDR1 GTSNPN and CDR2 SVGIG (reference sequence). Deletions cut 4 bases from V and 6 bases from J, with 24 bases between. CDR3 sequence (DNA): TGTGCCTGGAACGGCTTTGGTACAGGGAAGGCCGATGGCTACACCTTC. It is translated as CAWNGFGTGKADGYTF. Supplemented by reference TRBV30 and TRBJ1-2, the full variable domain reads SQTIHQWPATLVQPVGSPLSLECTVEGTSNPNLYWYRQAAGRGLQLLFYSVGIGQISSEVPQNLSASRPQDRQFILSSKKLLLSDSGFYLCAWNGFGTGKADGYTFGSGTRLTVV.

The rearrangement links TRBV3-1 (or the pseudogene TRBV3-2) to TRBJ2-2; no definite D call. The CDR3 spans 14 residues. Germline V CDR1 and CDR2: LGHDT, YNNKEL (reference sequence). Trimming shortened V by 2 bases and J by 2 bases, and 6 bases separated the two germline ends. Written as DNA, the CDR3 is TGTGCCAGCAGCCAAAACAGAAACACCGGGGAGCTGTTTTTT. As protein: CASSQNRNTGELFF.

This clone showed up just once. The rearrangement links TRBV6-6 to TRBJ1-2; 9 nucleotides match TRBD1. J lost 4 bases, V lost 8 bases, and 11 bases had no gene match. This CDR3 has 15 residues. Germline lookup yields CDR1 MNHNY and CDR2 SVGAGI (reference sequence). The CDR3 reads CASGGADRGGYGYTF. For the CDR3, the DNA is TGTGCCAGCGGGGGAGCGGACAGGGGAGGCTATGGCTACACCTTC.

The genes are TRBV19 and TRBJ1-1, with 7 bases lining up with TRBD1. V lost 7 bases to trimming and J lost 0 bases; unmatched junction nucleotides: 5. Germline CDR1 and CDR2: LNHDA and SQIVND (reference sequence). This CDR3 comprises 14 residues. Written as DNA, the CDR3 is TGTGCCAGTACCGGGACAGACATGAACACTGAAGCTTTCTTT. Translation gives CASTGTDMNTEAFF.

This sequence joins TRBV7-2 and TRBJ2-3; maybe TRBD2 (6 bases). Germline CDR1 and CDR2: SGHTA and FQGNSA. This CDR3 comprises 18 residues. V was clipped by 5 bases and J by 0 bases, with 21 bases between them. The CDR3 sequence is CASSPYPGAPTSTDTQYF. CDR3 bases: TGTGCCAGCAGCCCCTACCCGGGAGCGCCAACTAGCACAGATACGCAGTATTTT. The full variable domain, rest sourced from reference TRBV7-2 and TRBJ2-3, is GAGVSQSPSNKVTEKGKDVELRCDPISGHTALYWYRQSLGQGLEFLIYFQGNSAPDKSGLPSDRFSAERTGGSVSTLTIQRTQQEDSAVYLCASSPYPGAPTSTDTQYFGPGTRLTVL.

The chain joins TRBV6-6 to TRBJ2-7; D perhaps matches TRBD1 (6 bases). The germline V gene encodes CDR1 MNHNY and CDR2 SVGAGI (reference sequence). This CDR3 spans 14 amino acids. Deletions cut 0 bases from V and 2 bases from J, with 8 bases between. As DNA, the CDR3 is TGTGCCAGCAGTTACTCGGGGACACCCTACGAGCAGTACTTC. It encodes CASSYSGTPYEQYF.

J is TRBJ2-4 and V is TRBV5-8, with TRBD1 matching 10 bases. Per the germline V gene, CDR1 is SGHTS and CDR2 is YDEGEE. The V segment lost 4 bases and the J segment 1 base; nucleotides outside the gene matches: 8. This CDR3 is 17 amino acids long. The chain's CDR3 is CASSGRDRGYAKNIQYF. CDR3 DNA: TGTGCCAGCAGCGGCCGGGACAGGGGATACGCCAAAAACATTCAGTACTTC.

DNA for the CDR3: TGTGCCAGCAGCCAGCTAGCTTACCCAGAGACCCAGTACTTC. It specifies CASSQLAYPETQYF. The rearrangement links TRBV11-2 to TRBJ2-5; tentative D call: TRBD2 (5 bases). This CDR3 spans 14 amino acids. Germline assignment: CDR1 SGHAT and CDR2 FQNNGV. V lost 5 bases to trimming and J lost 4 bases, with 14 bases between them.

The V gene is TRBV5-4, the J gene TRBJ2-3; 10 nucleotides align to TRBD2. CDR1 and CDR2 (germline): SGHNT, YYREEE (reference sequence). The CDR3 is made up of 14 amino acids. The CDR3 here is CATQSGGAADTQYF. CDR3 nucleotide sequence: TGTGCTACCCAAAGCGGGGGGGCGGCAGATACGCAGTATTTT.

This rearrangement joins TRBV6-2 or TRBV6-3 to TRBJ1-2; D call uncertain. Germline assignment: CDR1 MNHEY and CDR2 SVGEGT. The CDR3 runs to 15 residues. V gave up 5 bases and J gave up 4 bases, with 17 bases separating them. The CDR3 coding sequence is TGTGCCAGCAGTAATGAGGACTCATCTTTCTATGGCTACACCTTC. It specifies CASSNEDSSFYGYTF.

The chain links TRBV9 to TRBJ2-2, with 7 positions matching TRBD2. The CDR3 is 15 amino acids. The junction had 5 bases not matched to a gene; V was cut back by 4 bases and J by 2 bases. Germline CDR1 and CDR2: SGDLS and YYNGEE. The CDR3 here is CASSTRDYNTGELFF. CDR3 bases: TGTGCCAGCAGCACCCGGGACTATAACACCGGGGAGCTGTTTTTT.

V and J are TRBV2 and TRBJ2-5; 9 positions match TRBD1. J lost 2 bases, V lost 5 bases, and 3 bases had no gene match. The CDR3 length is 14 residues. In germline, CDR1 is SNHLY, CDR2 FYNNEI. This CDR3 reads CASSRQGDQETQYF. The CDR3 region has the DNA TGTGCCAGCAGTCGACAGGGGGATCAAGAGACCCAGTACTTC.

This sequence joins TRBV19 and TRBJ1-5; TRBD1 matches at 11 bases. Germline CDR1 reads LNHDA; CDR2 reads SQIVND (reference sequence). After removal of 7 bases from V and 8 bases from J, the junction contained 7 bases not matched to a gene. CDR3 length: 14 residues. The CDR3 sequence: CASTWTGGAEPQHF. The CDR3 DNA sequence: TGTGCCAGTACCTGGACAGGGGGCGCGGAGCCCCAGCATTTT. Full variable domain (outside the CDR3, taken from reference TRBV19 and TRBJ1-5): DGGITQSPKYLFRKEGQNVTLSCEQNLNHDAMYWYRQDPGQGLRLIYYSQIVNDFQKGDIAEGYSVSREKKESFPLTVTSAQKNPTAFYLCASTWTGGAEPQHFGDGTRLSIL.